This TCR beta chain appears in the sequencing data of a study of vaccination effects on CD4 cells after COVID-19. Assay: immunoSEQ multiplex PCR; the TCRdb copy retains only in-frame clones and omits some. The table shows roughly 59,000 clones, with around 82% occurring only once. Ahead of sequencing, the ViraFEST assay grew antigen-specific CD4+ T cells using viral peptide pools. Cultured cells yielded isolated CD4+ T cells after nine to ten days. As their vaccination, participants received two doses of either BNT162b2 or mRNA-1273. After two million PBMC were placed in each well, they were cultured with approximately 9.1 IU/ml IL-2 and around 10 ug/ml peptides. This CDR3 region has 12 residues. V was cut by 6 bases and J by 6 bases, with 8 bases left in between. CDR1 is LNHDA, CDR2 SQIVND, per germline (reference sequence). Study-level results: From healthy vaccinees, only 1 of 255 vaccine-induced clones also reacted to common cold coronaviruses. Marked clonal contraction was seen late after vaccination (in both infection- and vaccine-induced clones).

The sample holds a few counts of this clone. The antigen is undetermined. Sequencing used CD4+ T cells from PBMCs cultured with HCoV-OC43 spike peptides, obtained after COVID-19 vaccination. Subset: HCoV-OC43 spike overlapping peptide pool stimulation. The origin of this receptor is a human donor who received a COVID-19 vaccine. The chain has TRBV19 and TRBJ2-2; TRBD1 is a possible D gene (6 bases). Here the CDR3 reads CASRQGSGELFF. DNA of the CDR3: TGTGCCAGTAGACAGGGATCCGGGGAGCTGTTTTTT.